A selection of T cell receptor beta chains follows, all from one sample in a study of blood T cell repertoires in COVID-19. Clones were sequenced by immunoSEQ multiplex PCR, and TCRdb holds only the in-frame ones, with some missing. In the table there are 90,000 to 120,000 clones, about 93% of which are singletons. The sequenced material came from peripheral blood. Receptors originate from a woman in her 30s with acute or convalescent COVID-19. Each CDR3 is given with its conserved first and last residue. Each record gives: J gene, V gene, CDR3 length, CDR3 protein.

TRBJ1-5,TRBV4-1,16,CASSHEQGNSNQPQHF
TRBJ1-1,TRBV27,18,CASSFFSGRDRGNTEAFF
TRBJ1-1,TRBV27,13,CASGGQMNTEAFF
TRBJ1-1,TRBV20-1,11,CSEHRNTEAFF
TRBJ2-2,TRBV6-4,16,CASSERGGTNTGELFF
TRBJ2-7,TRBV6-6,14,CASSYSTAPYEQYF
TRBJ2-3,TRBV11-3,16,CASSFSGGTLTDTQYF
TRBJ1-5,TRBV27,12,CASSPFNQPQHF
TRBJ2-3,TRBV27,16,CASSLAAALPSGTQYF
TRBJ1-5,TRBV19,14,CASSNQHSNQPQHF
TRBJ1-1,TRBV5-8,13,CASSLYRGTEAFF
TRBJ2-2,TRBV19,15,CASSISWGPTGELFF
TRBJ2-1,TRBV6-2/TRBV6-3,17,CASSYAGLSSSYNEQFF
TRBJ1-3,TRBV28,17,CASSFWDIGTSGNTIYF
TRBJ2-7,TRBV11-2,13,CASSLSLAYEQYF
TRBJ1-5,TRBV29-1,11,CSVVWEQAQHF
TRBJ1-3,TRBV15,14,CATSRGNSGNTIYF
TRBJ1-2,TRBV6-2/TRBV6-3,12,CASSLTGAGYTF
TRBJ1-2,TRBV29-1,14,CSAGTAGVLYGYTF
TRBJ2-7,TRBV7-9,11,CAEGNSYEQYF
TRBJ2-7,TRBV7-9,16,CASSSSWTGGTYEQYF
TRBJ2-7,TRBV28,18,CASSLPPGSSRGSYEQYF
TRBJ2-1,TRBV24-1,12,CATSELNRAQFF
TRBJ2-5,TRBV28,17,CASSLPPGLAGQETQYF
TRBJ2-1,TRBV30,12,CAWMGLVGEQFF
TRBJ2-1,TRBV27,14,CASGGSGTPMWQFF
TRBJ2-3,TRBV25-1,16,CASSEYSQGLTDTQYF
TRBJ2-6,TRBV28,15,CASSGQGFGANVLTF
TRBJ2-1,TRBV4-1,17,CASSQLPGTSGLNEQFF
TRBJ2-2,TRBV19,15,CASSTGTSATGELFF
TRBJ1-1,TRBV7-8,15,CASSRGGGERAEAFF
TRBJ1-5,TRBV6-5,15,CASSYSDRGLTPQHF
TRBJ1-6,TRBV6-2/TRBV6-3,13,CASSSLPNSPLHF
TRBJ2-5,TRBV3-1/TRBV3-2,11,CASSQAETQYF
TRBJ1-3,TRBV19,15,CATLGQGVARNTIYF
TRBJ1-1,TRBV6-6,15,CASSYSPGENTEAFF
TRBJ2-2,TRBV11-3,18,CASSLDPLAGLFTGELFF
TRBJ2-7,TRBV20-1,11,CSASHSYEQYF
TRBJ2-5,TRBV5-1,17,CASSSSPRIAGEETQYF
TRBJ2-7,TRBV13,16,CASAPSWEVDNYEQYF
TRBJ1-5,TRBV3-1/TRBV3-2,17,CASSHGTGGASNQPQHF
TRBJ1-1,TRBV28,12,CASSVSYTEAFF
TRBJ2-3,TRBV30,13,CAWNSHGTDTQYF
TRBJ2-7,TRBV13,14,CASSLGPSTYEQYF
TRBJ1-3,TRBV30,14,CACLVGSSGNTIYF